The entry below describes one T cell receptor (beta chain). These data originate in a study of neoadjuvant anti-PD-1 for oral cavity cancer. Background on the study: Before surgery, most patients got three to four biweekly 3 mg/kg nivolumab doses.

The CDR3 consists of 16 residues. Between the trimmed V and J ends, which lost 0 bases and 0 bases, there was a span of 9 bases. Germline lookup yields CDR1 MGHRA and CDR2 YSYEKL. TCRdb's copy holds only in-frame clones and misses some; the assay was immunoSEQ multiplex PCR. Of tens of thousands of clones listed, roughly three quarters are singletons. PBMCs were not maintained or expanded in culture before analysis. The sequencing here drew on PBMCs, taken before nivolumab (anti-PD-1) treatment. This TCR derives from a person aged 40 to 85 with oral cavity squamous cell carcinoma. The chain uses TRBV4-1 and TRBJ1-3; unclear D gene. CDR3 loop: CASSQDPGYSGNTIYF. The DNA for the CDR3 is TGCGCCAGCAGCCAAGACCCGGGGTACTCTGGAAACACCATATATTTT.